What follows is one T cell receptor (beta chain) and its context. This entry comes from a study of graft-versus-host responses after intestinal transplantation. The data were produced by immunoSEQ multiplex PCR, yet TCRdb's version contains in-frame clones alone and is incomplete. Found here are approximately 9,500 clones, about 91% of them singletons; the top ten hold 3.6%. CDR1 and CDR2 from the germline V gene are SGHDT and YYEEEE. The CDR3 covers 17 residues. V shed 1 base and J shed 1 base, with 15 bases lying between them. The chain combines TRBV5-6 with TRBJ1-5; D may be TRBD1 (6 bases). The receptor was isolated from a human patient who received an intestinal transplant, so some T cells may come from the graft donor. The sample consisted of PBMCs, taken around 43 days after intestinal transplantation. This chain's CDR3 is CASSLYAGAFSNQPQHF. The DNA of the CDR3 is TGTGCCAGCAGCTTGTATGCGGGGGCGTTCAGCAATCAGCCCCAGCATTTT.